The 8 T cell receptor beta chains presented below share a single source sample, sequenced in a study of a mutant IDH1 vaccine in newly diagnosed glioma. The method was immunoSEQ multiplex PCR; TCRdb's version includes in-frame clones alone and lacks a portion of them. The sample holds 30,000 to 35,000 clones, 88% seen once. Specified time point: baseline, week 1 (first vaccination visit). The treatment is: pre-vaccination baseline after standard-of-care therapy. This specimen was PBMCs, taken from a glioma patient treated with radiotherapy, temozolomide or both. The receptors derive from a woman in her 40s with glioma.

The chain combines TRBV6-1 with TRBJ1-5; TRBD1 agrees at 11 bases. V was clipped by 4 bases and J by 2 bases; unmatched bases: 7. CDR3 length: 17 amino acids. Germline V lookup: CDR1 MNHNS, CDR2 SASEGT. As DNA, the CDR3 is TGTGCCAGCAGTGGGGGGACAGGGGGTTGGGGCAATCAGCCCCAGCATTTT. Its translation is CASSGGTGGWGNQPQHF.

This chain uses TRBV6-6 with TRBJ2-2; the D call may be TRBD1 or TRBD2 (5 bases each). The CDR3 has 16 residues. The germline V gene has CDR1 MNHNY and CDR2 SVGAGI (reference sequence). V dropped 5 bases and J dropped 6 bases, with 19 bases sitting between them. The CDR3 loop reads CASSPEIRVGAGELFF. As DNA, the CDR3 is TGTGCCAGCAGTCCCGAAATCAGGGTGGGGGCCGGGGAGCTGTTTTTT.

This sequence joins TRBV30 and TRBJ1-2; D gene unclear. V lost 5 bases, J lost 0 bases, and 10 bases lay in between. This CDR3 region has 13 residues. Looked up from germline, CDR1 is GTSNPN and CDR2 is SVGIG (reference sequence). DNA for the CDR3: TGTGCCTGGGAGGAGACACCTAACTATGGCTACACCTTC. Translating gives CAWEETPNYGYTF.

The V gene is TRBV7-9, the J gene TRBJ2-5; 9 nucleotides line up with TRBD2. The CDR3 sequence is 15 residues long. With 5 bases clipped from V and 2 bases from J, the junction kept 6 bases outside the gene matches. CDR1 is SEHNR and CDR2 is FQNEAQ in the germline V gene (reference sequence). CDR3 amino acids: CASSSRLAVQETQYF. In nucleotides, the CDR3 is TGTGCCAGCAGCAGCCGACTAGCGGTACAAGAGACCCAGTACTTC.

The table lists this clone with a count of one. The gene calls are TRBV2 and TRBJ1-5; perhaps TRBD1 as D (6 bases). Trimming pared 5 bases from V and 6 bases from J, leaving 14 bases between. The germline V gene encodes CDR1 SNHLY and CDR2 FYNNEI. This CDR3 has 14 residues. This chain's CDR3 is CASSPSGGRQPQHF. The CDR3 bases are TGTGCCAGCAGTCCAAGCGGGGGGCGTCAGCCCCAGCATTTT. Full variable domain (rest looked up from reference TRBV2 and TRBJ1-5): EPEVTQTPSHQVTQMGQEVILRCVPISNHLYFYWYRQILGQKVEFLVSFYNNEISEKSEIFDDQFSVERPDGSNFTLKIRSTKLEDSAMYFCASSPSGGRQPQHFGDGTRLSIL.

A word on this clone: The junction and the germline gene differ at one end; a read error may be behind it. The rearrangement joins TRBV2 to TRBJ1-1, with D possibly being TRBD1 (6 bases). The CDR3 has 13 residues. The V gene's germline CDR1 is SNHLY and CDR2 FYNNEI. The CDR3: CASSEGASTDAFF. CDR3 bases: TGTGCCAGCAGTGAGGGGGCGTCGACTGACGCTTTCTTT.

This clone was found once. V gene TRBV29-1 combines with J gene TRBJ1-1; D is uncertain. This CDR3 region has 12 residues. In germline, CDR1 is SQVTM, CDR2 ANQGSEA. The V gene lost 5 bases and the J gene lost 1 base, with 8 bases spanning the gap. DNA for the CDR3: TGCAGCGTTAAGCGGCAGAACACTGAAGCTTTCTTT. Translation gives CSVKRQNTEAFF.

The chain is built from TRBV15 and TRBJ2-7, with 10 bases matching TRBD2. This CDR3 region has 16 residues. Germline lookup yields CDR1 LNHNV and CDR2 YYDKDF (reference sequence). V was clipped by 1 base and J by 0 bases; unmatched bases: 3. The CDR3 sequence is CATSRGRTSGSYEQYF. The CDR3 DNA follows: TGTGCCACCAGCAGAGGGAGGACTAGCGGCTCCTACGAGCAGTACTTC. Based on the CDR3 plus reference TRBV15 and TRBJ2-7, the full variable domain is DAMVIQNPRYQVTQFGKPVTLSCSQTLNHNVMYWYQQKSSQAPKLLFHYYDKDFNNEADTPDNFQSRRPNTSFCFLDIRSPGLGDTAMYLCATSRGRTSGSYEQYFGPGTRLTVT.